Listed here are 13 T cell receptor beta chains from one sample, sequenced in a study of OX40 agonist ivuxolimab in advanced cancers. TCRdb keeps only in-frame clones here, not all; method: immunoSEQ multiplex PCR. Seen here are fewer than 70,000 clones, roughly 90% observed once, and the top ten hold about a sixth. The sequences come from CD4+ or CD8+ T cells sorted from blood, collected in a trial of the OX40 agonist ivuxolimab. Receptors were obtained from an adult with an advanced solid tumor such as melanoma, head and neck, liver or kidney cancer.

With respect to this clone: Compared with germline, one end of the junction differs, possibly owing to a read error. The chain couples TRBV7-7 to TRBJ1-1, with D unclear. Germline loops: CDR1 SSHAT, CDR2 FNYEAQ (reference sequence). The CDR3 has 13 amino acids. CDR3 loop: CASSLEIGTEAFF. The CDR3 bases are TGTGCTAGCAGCTTGGAGATTGGCACTGAAGCTTTCTTT.

V and J are TRBV30 and TRBJ1-6; D gene ambiguous. V lost 2 bases to trimming and J lost 0 bases, with 11 bases between them. CDR1 and CDR2 (germline): GTSNPN, SVGIG (reference sequence). The CDR3 has 16 residues. CDR3 loop: CAWSTSLSSYNSPLHF. The CDR3 DNA reads TGTGCCTGGAGTACAAGCCTGAGCTCCTATAATTCACCCCTCCACTTT.

This clone was observed a handful of times. V and J are TRBV6-9 and TRBJ1-1, with TRBD1 matching 9 bases. The CDR3 totals 13 residues. With V trimmed by 7 bases and J by 5 bases, 5 bases remained unmatched. Germline V gene data show CDR1 as MNHGY and CDR2 as SVAAGI. As DNA, the CDR3 is TGTGCCAGCAACAAACAGGGGGCAACTGAAGCTTTCTTT. It yields the protein CASNKQGATEAFF.

The chain couples TRBV10-2 to TRBJ2-3; D is unresolved. Germline CDR1 WSHSY, CDR2 SAAADI. V was shortened by 4 bases and J by 0 bases, with 8 bases between the two germline ends. The CDR3 sequence is 14 residues long. The CDR3 nucleotides are TGCGCCAGCAGTGCCCCACAGAGCACAGATACGCAGTATTTT. Translating it yields CASSAPQSTDTQYF.

The J gene is TRBJ2-5, the V gene TRBV6-5; 10 positions agree with TRBD2. Losses at the gene ends were 7 bases for V and 4 bases for J; bases not matched to a gene: 6. This CDR3 region has 14 residues. Germline V gene data show CDR1 as MNHEY and CDR2 as SVGAGI. The CDR3 nucleotides read TGTGCCAGCACCATAGCGGGAGGAAGAGAGACCCAGTACTTC. Protein: CASTIAGGRETQYF.

The chain combines TRBV9 with TRBJ2-5; D may match TRBD1 or TRBD2 (5 bases each). The J call is uncertain, as TRBJ2-7 better fits the DNA end. CDR3 size: 14 residues. Germline CDR1 is SGDLS and CDR2 is YYNGEE. This CDR3 reads CASSPSGTSYEQYF. In nucleotides, the CDR3 is TGTGCCAGCAGCCCTAGTGGGACCTCCTACGAGCAGTACTTC.

This clone appeared once. DNA for the CDR3: TGTGCCAGCAGCTATGCCACAGGGGCCTCTGGAAACACCATATATTTT. Residues: CASSYATGASGNTIYF. The chain links TRBV4-2 to TRBJ1-3; 7 bases match TRBD1. The length of the CDR3 is 16 residues. V trimming: 5 bases; J trimming: 0 bases; junction bases outside the gene matches: 7. Germline loops: CDR1 LGHNA, CDR2 YNFKEQ.

This sequence joins TRBV7-3 and TRBJ2-7; 8 positions match TRBD1. Unmatched junction bases numbered 0, after V lost 2 bases and J lost 9 bases. Germline V gives CDR1 SGHTA, CDR2 FQGTGA. The CDR3 is 11 residues long. The CDR3 DNA sequence: TGTGCCAGCAGCTTAGGGACAGGGCAGTACTTC. Its translation is CASSLGTGQYF.

V gene TRBV7-8 combines with J gene TRBJ1-1, with a weak D call TRBD1 (6 bases). This CDR3 is 16 amino acids long. Trimming took 4 bases from V and 4 from J, leaving 19 bases between them. Germline values: CDR1 SGHVS, CDR2 FQNEAQ. Here the CDR3 reads CASSSRGTGGGTEAFF. The CDR3 DNA reads TGTGCCAGCAGCTCAAGGGGTACGGGGGGCGGCACTGAAGCTTTCTTT.

This clone appeared once. The chain couples TRBV7-6 to TRBJ2-3; D tentatively reads TRBD1 or TRBD2 (6 bases each). The germline V gene encodes CDR1 SGHVS and CDR2 FNYEAQ. The germline V and J ends were trimmed by 1 base and 8 bases, with 10 bases remaining between them. The length of the CDR3 is 13 residues. CDR3 region: CASSLEEGVTQYF. The CDR3 coding sequence is TGTGCCAGCAGCTTAGAGGAGGGGGTTACGCAGTATTTT. Using reference TRBV7-6 and TRBJ2-3 for the parts outside the CDR3, the full variable domain is GAGVSQSPRYKVTKRGQDVALRCDPISGHVSLYWYRQALGQGPEFLTYFNYEAQQDKSGLPNDRFSAERPEGSISTLTIQRTEQRDSAMYRCASSLEEGVTQYFGPGTRLTVL.

The V call is TRBV6-5, the J call TRBJ1-1, with unresolved D. V was shortened by 5 bases and J by 4 bases, with 11 bases between the two germline ends. Germline V gene sequence: CDR1 MNHEY, CDR2 SVGAGI. This CDR3 is 13 amino acids long. CDR3 coding DNA: TGTGCCAGCAGTGGATCGCGGGGCACTGAAGCTTTCTTT. Its translation is CASSGSRGTEAFF.

The chain recombines TRBV27 with TRBJ1-2, with 7 bases identical to TRBD1. Trimming removed 4 bases from V and 7 bases from J; junction bases left unmatched: 9. The CDR3 is made up of 14 amino acids. Germline-derived CDR1 and CDR2 are MNHEY and SMNVEV (reference sequence). The CDR3 protein is CASSYSTGSGGYTF. Here the CDR3 DNA reads TGTGCCAGCAGTTACTCGACAGGGTCGGGTGGCTACACCTTC.

This rearrangement joins TRBV9 to TRBJ2-3; D not certain. The CDR3 is 16 amino acids. The germline V gene has CDR1 SGDLS and CDR2 YYNGEE. V lost 0 bases, J lost 6 bases, and 17 bases lay in between. The CDR3 protein is CASSVGAGRPPDTQYF. Here the CDR3 DNA reads TGTGCCAGCAGCGTAGGGGCAGGCCGTCCCCCGGATACGCAGTATTTT.